This record concerns one T cell receptor (beta chain) sequence. Other DNA sequences within the sample encode an identical CDR3. The protocol was immunoSEQ multiplex PCR, while the TCRdb copy is restricted to in-frame clones and leaves out a portion. The table records fewer than 20,000 clones, roughly 80% of them present only once. The data originate from a study of control samples from healthy donors and cancer patients. With V trimmed by 8 bases and J by 4 bases, 11 bases remained unmatched. Germline CDR1 and CDR2: MDHEN and SYDVKM. The CDR3 has 14 residues. This clonotype originated in a woman in her seventies with lung cancer. The rearrangement uses TRBV28 and TRBJ2-7, with 7 bases that match TRBD2. Material for sequencing was PBMCs. The CDR3 DNA is TGTGCCAGCCGGAGTGGGGCGGGAGAGTACGAGCAGTACTTC. Translated, it gives CASRSGAGEYEQYF.